A few counts support the clone carrying this TCR beta chain. The data are from a study of blood T cell repertoires in COVID-19. At the level of the study: Donors in the United States, Italy and Spain gave samples during acute or convalescent COVID-19. Sources were T cells, B-cell-depleted T cells, or PBMCs; the material itself was cDNA or gDNA.

Method: immunoSEQ multiplex PCR; TCRdb's copy keeps in-frame clones and lacks some. The sample contains over 400,000 clones, about nine tenths of which appear only once. The source material was peripheral blood. This TCR came from a woman in her twenties or thirties with active or convalescent COVID-19.

CDR3 sequence: CASGIQGATNEKLFF. CDR3 DNA: TGCGCCAGCGGCATACAGGGTGCAACTAATGAAAAACTGTTTTTT. The chain links TRBV5-1 to TRBJ1-4; D is possibly TRBD1 (6 bases). This CDR3 contains 15 residues. Per germline, CDR1 SGHRS and CDR2 YFSETQ. Deletions cut 7 bases from V and 0 bases from J, with 13 bases between.